The 24 T cell receptor beta chains given below trace back to one sample, sequenced in a study of blood T cell repertoires in COVID-19. TCRdb's copy holds only in-frame clones and misses some; the assay was immunoSEQ multiplex PCR. Of approximately 140,000 clones in the sample, around nine tenths were seen once. The sample was peripheral blood. These receptors were taken from a woman in her sixties with acute or convalescent COVID-19.

This clone appeared once. Other nucleotide sequences in the sample specify the same CDR3. This chain uses TRBV12-3 or TRBV12-4 with TRBJ1-1; no reliable D call. The CDR3 covers 13 residues. V was cut by 1 base and J by 1 base, with 4 bases left in between. CDR3 sequence (DNA): TGTGCCAGCAGTTTAGGACAGAACACTGAAGCTTTCTTT. As protein: CASSLGQNTEAFF.

The V gene is TRBV28, the J gene TRBJ2-1, with 7 positions matching TRBD1. The trim removed 4 bases at V and 3 bases at J, leaving 3 bases unmatched. Germline V gene data show CDR1 as MDHEN and CDR2 as SYDVKM. The length of the CDR3 is 14 residues. CDR3 DNA: TGTGCCAGCAGTTCACGGACAGGCTACAATGAGCAGTTCTTC. Its protein is CASSSRTGYNEQFF.

The V gene is TRBV2, the J gene TRBJ2-5; 7 nucleotides align to TRBD2. J was trimmed by 0 bases and V by 6 bases; bases with no gene match: 4. Germline CDR1 and CDR2: SNHLY and FYNNEI. This CDR3 region has 14 residues. The CDR3 DNA is TGTGCCAGCAGAGCGGGACCGTACCAAGAGACCCAGTACTTC. As protein: CASRAGPYQETQYF.

The J gene is TRBJ1-4, the V gene TRBV5-1, with 7 bases fitting TRBD1. Germline CDR1 is SGHRS and CDR2 is YFSETQ. V shed 4 bases, J shed 7 bases, and the junction held 10 bases outside the gene matches. CDR3 length: 15 residues. The CDR3 region has the DNA TGCGCCAGCAGCGTAGGGGGCGTATCGGGTGAAAAACTGTTTTTT. Residues: CASSVGGVSGEKLFF.

The genes are TRBV19 and TRBJ2-6; D is uncertain. The V gene lost 5 bases and the J gene lost 3 bases, with 14 bases spanning the gap. The germline V gene has CDR1 LNHDA and CDR2 SQIVND (reference sequence). This CDR3 is built from 16 residues. The CDR3 protein is CASSFFRGGGANVLTF. The CDR3 DNA reads TGTGCCAGTAGTTTCTTTCGCGGCGGTGGGGCCAACGTCCTGACTTTC. The variable domain in full, with the rest retrieved from reference TRBV19 and TRBJ2-6, is DGGITQSPKYLFRKEGQNVTLSCEQNLNHDAMYWYRQDPGQGLRLIYYSQIVNDFQKGDIAEGYSVSREKKESFPLTVTSAQKNPTAFYLCASSFFRGGGANVLTFGAGSRLTVL.

The chain carries TRBV5-1 and TRBJ2-7; 9 bases align to TRBD1. CDR3 length equals 12 residues. Germline lookup yields CDR1 SGHRS and CDR2 YFSETQ. With 4 bases clipped from V and 7 bases from J, the junction kept 3 bases outside the gene matches. CDR3: CASSVGQGEQYF. CDR3 nucleotide sequence: TGCGCCAGCAGCGTGGGACAGGGAGAGCAGTACTTC.

The chain recombines TRBV5-1 with TRBJ2-7; 7 nucleotides align to TRBD1. CDR1 is SGHRS and CDR2 is YFSETQ in the germline V gene. J gave up 5 bases and V 1 base, and 3 bases lay outside the gene matches. This CDR3 spans 13 amino acids. The CDR3 loop reads CASSLTGAHEQYF. CDR3 nucleotide sequence: TGCGCCAGCAGCTTGACAGGGGCTCACGAGCAGTACTTC.

This clone was counted once. The chain couples TRBV19 to TRBJ1-2; D gene uncertain. The CDR3 totals 14 residues. Germline lookup yields CDR1 LNHDA and CDR2 SQIVND (reference sequence). Trimming took off 4 bases at V and 5 bases at J, with 14 bases between the two ends. CDR3 region: CASSTIPGQYGYTF. The DNA for the CDR3 is TGTGCCAGTAGTACCATCCCTGGGCAATATGGCTACACCTTC.

The gene calls are TRBV29-1 and TRBJ1-2; D uncertain. The CDR3 totals 11 residues. Germline V gene sequence: CDR1 SQVTM, CDR2 ANQGSEA. V dropped 5 bases and J dropped 6 bases, with 10 bases sitting between them. The chain's CDR3 is CSVRAGHGYTF. CDR3 DNA: TGCAGCGTTCGGGCGGGTCATGGCTACACCTTC.

CDR3 in DNA: TGTGCCAGCAGTTTATCGCGGGGACAGGGAGTAGGTAGCAATCAGCCCCAGCATTTT. Protein product: CASSLSRGQGVGSNQPQHF. This rearrangement joins TRBV27 to TRBJ1-5; 9 positions match TRBD1. The CDR3 length is 19 residues. CDR1 and CDR2 (germline): MNHEY, SMNVEV (reference sequence). Trimming cost V 0 bases and J 0 bases; bases outside gene matches: 9.

V and J are TRBV19 and TRBJ1-1; 7 bases line up with TRBD1. Germline lookup yields CDR1 LNHDA and CDR2 SQIVND (reference sequence). The CDR3 covers 13 residues. Trimming took 5 bases from V and 0 from J; bases not matched to a gene: 0. The CDR3 sequence is CASSGTVNTEAFF. CDR3 nucleotides: TGTGCCAGTAGTGGGACAGTGAACACTGAAGCTTTCTTT.

The chain uses TRBV7-9 and TRBJ1-1; 7 bases are shared with TRBD1. The CDR3 covers 15 residues. CDR1 and CDR2 (germline): SEHNR, FQNEAQ (reference sequence). The J segment lost 1 base and the V segment lost 3 bases, leaving 5 bases of the junction unmatched. In DNA, the CDR3 is TGTGCCAGCAGCTTTAAACGACAGGGGAACACTGAAGCTTTCTTT. This translates into CASSFKRQGNTEAFF. Combining the CDR3 with reference TRBV7-9 and TRBJ1-1 gives the whole variable domain DTGVSQNPRHKITKRGQNVTFRCDPISEHNRLYWYRQTLGQGPEFLTYFQNEAQLEKSRLLSDRFSAERPKGSFSTLEIQRTEQGDSAMYLCASSFKRQGNTEAFFGQGTRLTVV.

The chain joins TRBV6-2 or TRBV6-3 to TRBJ1-1; TRBD1 might be the D (5 bases). Germline V CDR1 and CDR2: MNHEY, SVGEGT. The CDR3 sequence is 13 residues long. V dropped 3 bases and J dropped 7 bases, with 12 bases sitting between them. CDR3 bases: TGTGCCAGCAGTTATTCGGGGGTTCTTGAAGCTTTCTTT. This codes for CASSYSGVLEAFF.

This chain connects TRBV6-2 or TRBV6-3 to TRBJ2-7, with 7 positions matching TRBD1. There are 15 residues in the CDR3. The junction had 8 bases not matched to a gene; V was cut back by 2 bases and J by 4 bases. Germline CDR1 MNHEY, CDR2 SVGEGT. CDR3 bases: TGTGCCAGCAGTTACAACAGACAGGGCGTATACGAGCAGTACTTC. It is translated as CASSYNRQGVYEQYF.

The chain carries TRBV5-6 and TRBJ1-1, with a weak D call TRBD1 (5 bases). Germline CDR1 SGHDT, CDR2 YYEEEE. CDR3 length: 13 amino acids. V lost 4 bases, J lost 6 bases, and 13 bases lay in between. The CDR3 DNA is TGTGCCAGCAGCCCGGAGGGGTTGTCTGAAGCTTTCTTT. Translation: CASSPEGLSEAFF.

This sequence joins TRBV11-1 and TRBJ2-3, with TRBD2 as a possible D gene (6 bases). The CDR3 totals 15 residues. Germline-derived CDR1 and CDR2 are SGHAT and FQDESV (reference sequence). Trimming stripped 5 bases from V and 0 bases from J, with 12 bases between. CDR3 amino acids: CASSLSGLSTDTQYF. CDR3 bases: TGTGCCAGCAGCCTTAGCGGTCTTAGCACAGATACGCAGTATTTT.

This clone was observed a handful of times. The junction departs from the called germline gene at one end, perhaps through a read error. The V gene is TRBV6-5, the J gene TRBJ2-1, with 7 bases aligning to TRBD1. This CDR3 is built from 12 residues. Germline V lookup: CDR1 MNHEY, CDR2 SVGAGI. The CDR3 coding sequence is TGTGCCAGCCGAAATTCGGACAGGCGGAGTGTCTTC. Amino acids: CASRNSDRRSVF.

The J gene is TRBJ1-5, the V gene TRBV20-1; 7 positions match TRBD1. Germline V CDR1 and CDR2: DFQATT, SNEGSKA (reference sequence). This CDR3 has 14 amino acids. The V gene end was trimmed by 3 bases and the J gene end by 6 bases; junction bases not matched to a gene: 8. CDR3 DNA: TGCAGTGCTAGTGGGACAGCCCTCTTTCAGCCCCAGCATTTT. Its translation: CSASGTALFQPQHF.

On this clone: Other DNA sequences in this sample translate to the same CDR3. The chain has TRBV5-1 and TRBJ1-1, with D maybe TRBD1 (6 bases). The germline V gene has CDR1 SGHRS and CDR2 YFSETQ. V was shortened by 2 bases and J by 5 bases, with 10 bases between the two germline ends. The CDR3 is 13 residues long. Written as DNA, the CDR3 is TGCGCCAGCAGCTTAGGGGGAAATACTGAAGCTTTCTTT. Its protein is CASSLGGNTEAFF.

The V call is TRBV29-1, the J call TRBJ2-1; TRBD1 aligns across 10 bases. The CDR3 loop spans 15 amino acids. The junction had 5 bases not matched to a gene; V was cut back by 0 bases and J by 6 bases. CDR1 is SQVTM, CDR2 ANQGSEA, per germline. Written as DNA, the CDR3 is TGCAGCGTTGAAGATCGCTGGACAGGGGGCAATGAGCAGTTCTTC. This encodes CSVEDRWTGGNEQFF.

This clone is a singleton in its sample. The chain links TRBV7-8 to TRBJ1-2; 7 positions match TRBD1. CDR3 length equals 15 residues. With 5 bases clipped from V and 8 bases from J, the junction kept 14 bases outside the gene matches. CDR1 and CDR2 from the germline V gene are SGHVS and FQNEAQ. CDR3 DNA sequence: TGTGCCAGCAGCCCGAGGAGACAGGGAATATTGGGCTACACCTTC. It codes for CASSPRRQGILGYTF.

The chain combines TRBV6-5 with TRBJ1-3; the D is unclear. The V and J ends lost 0 bases and 4 bases respectively, with 10 bases between them. Germline CDR1 is MNHEY and CDR2 is SVGAGI. The CDR3 is 15 amino acids. CDR3 amino acids: CASSYSGQSGNTIYF. Here the CDR3 DNA reads TGTGCCAGCAGTTACTCGGGCCAGTCGGGAAACACCATATATTTT.

This clone came up a few times. This chain links TRBV4-3 with TRBJ1-2; TRBD1 matches at 8 bases. The CDR3 has 15 residues. V shed 4 bases and J 3 bases; nucleotides not matched to a gene: 7. Germline V gives CDR1 LGHNA, CDR2 YSLEER. The CDR3 reads CASSPGTGPHYGYTF. The CDR3 DNA sequence: TGCGCCAGCAGCCCAGGGACAGGTCCTCACTATGGCTACACCTTC.

The J gene is TRBJ1-6, the V gene TRBV6-2 or TRBV6-3, with D perhaps matching TRBD1 (6 bases). V lost 6 bases to trimming and J lost 10 bases, with 19 bases between them. This CDR3 is 15 amino acids long. Germline CDR1 is MNHEY and CDR2 is SVGEGT. This chain's CDR3 is CASSTTGSGWSPLHF. Written as DNA, the CDR3 is TGTGCCAGCAGCACAACAGGGTCGGGTTGGTCACCCCTCCACTTT.